This TCR beta chain was profiled in a study of blood T cells in healthy people across ages. The study, taken as a whole, reports: CMV status of donors was not determined, possibly confounding expanded clonotype changes.

This clonotype turned up a few times. What it binds is not known. The junction departs from germline at one end; a sequencing error may be responsible. The CDR3 covers 12 residues. Germline CDR1 is MNHNY and CDR2 is SVGAGI (reference sequence). A second roughly 6 to 11 cycle PCR used barcoded and J-beta primers. A 12-random-nucleotide template-switch adaptor tagged each cDNA molecule. Using its own MiXCR run on the 5' RACE reads, TCRdb lists one record per CDR3 protein. In the table there are some 1,800,000 distinct CDR3 sequences, around 40% of which are singletons. Input material: blood. This clonotype was sampled from a human donor in good health. V gene TRBV6-6 combines with J gene TRBJ2-5; D is unclear. The CDR3 nucleotides read TGTGCCAGCAGTTACGGGCAAGATACCCAGTACTTC. Its translation: CASSYGQDTQYF.